This entry lists 12 T cell receptor beta chains sequenced from one sample in a study of siplizumab effects on memory and regulatory T cells. Sequenced by immunoSEQ multiplex PCR; TCRdb stores in-frame clones only, minus some. The data contain about 100,000 clones, around 90% of them seen just once; the ten biggest clones take up approximately 0.71%. Sequences were obtained from Tregs sorted from blood. These receptors all stem from a human donor in good health.

V and J are TRBV28 and TRBJ1-3; 7 positions agree with TRBD1. This CDR3 comprises 18 residues. Germline CDR1 MDHEN, CDR2 SYDVKM. Trimming cost V 4 bases and J 0 bases; bases outside gene matches: 12. The CDR3 is CASSSIGQETYSGNTIYF. CDR3 in DNA: TGTGCCAGCAGTTCTATAGGACAGGAGACTTACTCTGGAAACACCATATATTTT.

The chain links TRBV9 to TRBJ2-1; 8 bases agree with TRBD2. Germline loops: CDR1 SGDLS, CDR2 YYNGEE. There are 19 residues in the CDR3. Germline trimming cut 4 bases from V and 3 bases from J; bases unmatched to any gene: 18. CDR3 sequence reads: CASSTAVVVAGFNYNEQFF. The CDR3 nucleotides read TGTGCCAGCAGCACCGCCGTCGTGGTAGCGGGATTTAACTACAATGAGCAGTTCTTC. Drawing the rest from reference TRBV9 and TRBJ2-1, the complete variable domain is DSGVTQTPKHLITATGQRVTLRCSPRSGDLSVYWYQQSLDQGLQFLIQYYNGEERAKGNILERFSAQQFPDLHSELNLSSLELGDSALYFCASSTAVVVAGFNYNEQFFGPGTRLTVL.

The chain has TRBV19 and TRBJ2-6; a possible D gene is TRBD1 (6 bases). The CDR3 is 17 amino acids. V was shortened by 4 bases and J by 0 bases, with 13 bases between the two germline ends. Germline V gene sequence: CDR1 LNHDA, CDR2 SQIVND (reference sequence). The CDR3 is CASSTQGLGSGANVLTF. CDR3 coding DNA: TGTGCCAGTAGTACACAGGGATTAGGCTCTGGGGCCAACGTCCTGACTTTC.

The chain has TRBV18 and TRBJ2-3, with D hard to call. The germline V and J ends were trimmed by 1 base and 2 bases, with 10 bases remaining between them. The CDR3 is made up of 15 amino acids. Per germline, CDR1 KGHSH and CDR2 LQKENI. CDR3 residues: CASSPRYGNTDTQYF. CDR3 DNA: TGTGCCAGCTCACCACGGTATGGCAACACAGATACGCAGTATTTT.

The chain has TRBV19 and TRBJ2-7; the D gene is possibly TRBD2 (6 bases). Germline V lookup: CDR1 LNHDA, CDR2 SQIVND (reference sequence). This CDR3 comprises 14 residues. V lost 4 bases and J lost 4, with 14 bases in between. The CDR3 region has the DNA TGTGCCAGTAGTAGGCGGGGCCTGGTTTACGAGCAGTACTTC. This sequence encodes CASSRRGLVYEQYF.

This chain links TRBV9 with TRBJ1-2; a possible D gene is TRBD1 (5 bases). The V end was cut by 4 bases, the J end by 7 bases, with 8 bases between. The germline CDR1 and CDR2 sequences are SGDLS and YYNGEE. This CDR3 is built from 11 residues. CDR3 in amino acids: CASSSDSGYTF. CDR3 nucleotides: TGTGCCAGCAGCTCAGACAGTGGCTACACCTTC.

On this clone: A much larger clone sits a single nucleotide away, making a read error possible. Other DNA sequences within the sample encode an identical CDR3. This chain joins TRBV7-8 and TRBJ2-5; 14 nucleotides align to TRBD2. With 3 bases clipped from V and 2 bases from J, the junction kept 5 bases outside the gene matches. The CDR3 loop spans 17 amino acids. Germline lookup yields CDR1 SGHVS and CDR2 FQNEAQ. As DNA, the CDR3 is TGTGCCAGCAGCTTGGGACTAGCGGGAGAAGGACAAGAGACCCAGTACTTC. Translating it yields CASSLGLAGEGQETQYF. The complete variable domain, with remaining parts taken from reference TRBV7-8 and TRBJ2-5, reads GAGVSQSPRYKVAKRGQDVALRCDPISGHVSLFWYQQALGQGPEFLTYFQNEAQLDKSGLPSDRFFAERPEGSVSTLKIQRTQQEDSAVYLCASSLGLAGEGQETQYFGPGTRLLVL.

V is TRBV15 and J is TRBJ1-2, with D uncertain. The V end lost 5 bases, the J end lost 5 bases, and 12 bases lay between the germline ends. Germline assignment: CDR1 LNHNV and CDR2 YYDKDF (reference sequence). The CDR3 runs to 13 residues. CDR3 DNA: TGTGCCACCAGCGTGGGCCCAAATTATGGCTACACCTTC. Its translation: CATSVGPNYGYTF.

The genes are TRBV27 and TRBJ2-1, with D hard to call. CDR3 length: 17 residues. The V and J ends lost 3 bases and 4 bases respectively, with 19 bases between them. Germline-derived CDR1 and CDR2 are MNHEY and SMNVEV (reference sequence). CDR3 coding DNA: TGTGCCAGCAGTTTTAGGGTTTCGGCGGTGGGATACAATGAGCAGTTCTTC. Amino acids: CASSFRVSAVGYNEQFF.

The V gene is TRBV5-4, the J gene TRBJ2-7; D might be TRBD2 (6 bases). CDR1 and CDR2 from the germline V gene are SGHNT and YYREEE (reference sequence). Trimming cost V 1 base and J 5 bases, with 10 bases left between them. There are 13 residues in the CDR3. The CDR3 region has the DNA TGTGCCAGCAGCTTGAGGAGGGGCCACGAGCAGTACTTC. This sequence encodes CASSLRRGHEQYF.

The V gene is TRBV7-9, the J gene TRBJ2-2, with 8 bases identical to TRBD1. Germline-derived CDR1 and CDR2 are SEHNR and FQNEAQ (reference sequence). V was pared by 1 base and J by 3 bases, with 4 bases of the junction left unmatched. This CDR3 has 16 amino acids. CDR3 residues: CASSLGQGAHTGELFF. The CDR3, as DNA: TGTGCCAGCAGCTTAGGGCAGGGGGCGCACACCGGGGAGCTGTTTTTT.

V is TRBV10-3 and J is TRBJ1-4, with 7 bases that match TRBD1. The CDR3 runs to 16 residues. Germline CDR1 is ENHRY and CDR2 is SYGVKD. V lost 5 bases to trimming and J lost 0 bases; unmatched junction nucleotides: 6. The CDR3 region has the DNA TGTGCCATCAGTAAGGGACAGCGAGCAACTAATGAAAAACTGTTTTTT. Its translation is CAISKGQRATNEKLFF.